This T cell receptor (beta chain) emerged from a study of T cell responses to AZD1222 COVID-19 vaccine. Overall study findings and caveats: Among vaccine-associated CD4 TCRs, coverage spanned spike, with dominance at 160-218 and 743-854. Repertoire sampling occurred only after the peak T cell response. Nearly half of unique spike-specific TCRs reportedly avoided B.1.351 and B.1.1.7 mutated regions. Just a handful of people given AZD1222 tested seropositive at baseline.

V shed 2 bases and J 6 bases; nucleotides not matched to a gene: 9. CDR1 is KGHSH and CDR2 is LQKENI in the germline V gene. This CDR3 comprises 16 residues. A word on this clone: Its specificity is unknown.

The assay was immunoSEQ multiplex PCR, and TCRdb's table has in-frame clones only and misses some. In the table there are more than 85,000 clones, approximately 85% of which are singletons. V and J are TRBV18 and TRBJ1-5, with TRBD1 identical over 8 bases. The sample consisted of peripheral blood, taken on day 0 of AZD1222 vaccination. The origin of this receptor is an adult in good health. Here the CDR3 reads CASSPEETGVSQPQHF. The CDR3, as DNA: TGTGCCAGCTCACCAGAAGAGACAGGGGTAAGTCAGCCCCAGCATTTT.